This T cell receptor beta chain was recorded in a study of cytomegalovirus exposure and HLA in healthy donors. Germline V lookup: CDR1 MDHEN, CDR2 SYDVKM. V shed 3 bases and J shed 5 bases, with 5 bases lying between them. There are 13 residues in the CDR3. It was with 60 Vbeta and 13 Jbeta primers that the PCR ran. Libraries were prepared by immunoSEQ multiplex PCR; TCRdb keeps only in-frame clonotypes and omits some of them. The sample includes over 150,000 clones, around three quarters of them seen just once. V usage is TRBV28 and J usage is TRBJ1-6, with no clear D. The source material was PBMCs. The TCR sequence derives from a man aged 25-45 years in good health and CMV-seropositive. The CDR3 DNA reads as TGTGCCAGCAGTTTCCAGAATAATTCACCCCTCCACTTT. Translated: CASSFQNNSPLHF.